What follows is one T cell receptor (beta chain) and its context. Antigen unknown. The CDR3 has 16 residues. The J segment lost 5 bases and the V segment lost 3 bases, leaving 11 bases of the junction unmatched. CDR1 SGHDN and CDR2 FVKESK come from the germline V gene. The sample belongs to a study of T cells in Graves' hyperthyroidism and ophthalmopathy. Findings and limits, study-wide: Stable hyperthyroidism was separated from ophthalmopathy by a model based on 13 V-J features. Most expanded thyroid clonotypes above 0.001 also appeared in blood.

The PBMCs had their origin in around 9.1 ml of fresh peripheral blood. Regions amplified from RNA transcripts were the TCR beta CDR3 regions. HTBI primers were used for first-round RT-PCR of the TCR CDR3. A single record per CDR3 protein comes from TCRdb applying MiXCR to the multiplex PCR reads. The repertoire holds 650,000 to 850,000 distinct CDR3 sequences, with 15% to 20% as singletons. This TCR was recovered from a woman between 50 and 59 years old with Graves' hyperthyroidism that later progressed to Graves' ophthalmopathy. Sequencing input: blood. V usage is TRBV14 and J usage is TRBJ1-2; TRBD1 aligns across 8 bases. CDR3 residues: CASSQVGLDRAYGYTF. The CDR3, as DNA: TGTGCCAGCAGCCAGGTCGGCCTGGACAGGGCTTATGGCTACACCTTC.